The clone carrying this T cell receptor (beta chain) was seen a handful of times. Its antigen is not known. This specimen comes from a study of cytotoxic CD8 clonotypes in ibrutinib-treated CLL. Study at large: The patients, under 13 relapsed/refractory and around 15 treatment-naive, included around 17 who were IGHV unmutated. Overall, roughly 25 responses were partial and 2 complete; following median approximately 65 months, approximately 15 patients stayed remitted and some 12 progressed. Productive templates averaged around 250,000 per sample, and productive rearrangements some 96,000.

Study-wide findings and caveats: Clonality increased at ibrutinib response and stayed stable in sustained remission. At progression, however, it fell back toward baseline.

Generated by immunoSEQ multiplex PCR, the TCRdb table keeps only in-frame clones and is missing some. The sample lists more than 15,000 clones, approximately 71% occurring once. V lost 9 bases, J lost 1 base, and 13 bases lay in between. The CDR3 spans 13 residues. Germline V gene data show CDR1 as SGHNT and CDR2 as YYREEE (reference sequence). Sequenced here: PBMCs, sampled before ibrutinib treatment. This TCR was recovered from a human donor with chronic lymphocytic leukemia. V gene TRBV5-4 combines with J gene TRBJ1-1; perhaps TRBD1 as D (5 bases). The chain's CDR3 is CATQGTGNTEAFF. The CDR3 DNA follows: TGTGCCACGCAGGGAACCGGGAACACTGAAGCTTTCTTT. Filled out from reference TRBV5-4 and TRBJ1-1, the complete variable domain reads ETGVTQSPTHLIKTRGQQVTLRCSSQSGHNTVSWYQQALGQGPQFIFQYYREEENGRGNFPPRFSGLQFPNYSSELNVNALELDDSALYLCATQGTGNTEAFFGQGTRLTVV.